The next 11 T cell receptor beta chains were all read from a single sample in a study of cytomegalovirus exposure and HLA in healthy donors (dated by TCRdb to about 2017). Library prep was done by the immunoSEQ multiplex PCR assay. For the multiplex PCR, a mixture combining 60 forward primers for TCR Vbeta segments and 13 reverse primers for TCR Jbeta segments was used. This is the immuneACCESS table as TCRdb keeps it, with only in-frame sequences that have V and J called. A part of the clones is gone; compared with another copy, unresolved V genes explain less than half, and the rest is unexplained. The sample table shows about 240,000 clones, and approximately 80% are seen once. The ten largest account for less than 8.5% of the sample. Sample: PBMCs. The origin of the receptors is a woman aged 60 to 75 in good health and CMV-seropositive.

V and J are TRBV2 and TRBJ2-7; 8 bases align to TRBD1. The junction had 9 bases not matched to a gene; V was cut back by 2 bases and J by 6 bases. Germline V gene sequence: CDR1 SNHLY, CDR2 FYNNEI. This CDR3 is 15 amino acids long. CDR3: CASSEQGAYSAEQYF. DNA for the CDR3: TGTGCCAGCAGTGAACAGGGGGCGTATTCTGCCGAGCAGTACTTC.

CDR3 protein: CASLHGSGGGEQYF. In DNA form, the CDR3 reads TGTGCCAGCCTCCATGGGAGCGGGGGCGGCGAGCAGTACTTC. J is TRBJ2-7 and V is TRBV7-6; 8 nucleotides align to TRBD2. CDR3 length equals 14 residues. V shed 8 bases and J 6 bases; nucleotides not matched to a gene: 12. Germline assignment: CDR1 SGHVS and CDR2 FNYEAQ.

The chain uses TRBV4-2 and TRBJ1-4; 8 bases match TRBD1. Trimming at V came to 5 bases and at J to 8 bases, leaving 22 bases not matched to a gene. The germline CDR1 and CDR2 sequences are LGHNA and YNFKEQ. The CDR3 spans 19 residues. CDR3 sequence (DNA): TGTGCCAGCAGCGAAAGGGACCGGAGAGGCAGGGGGCAGCAAGAAAAACTGTTTTTT. Translating it yields CASSERDRRGRGQQEKLFF.

The J gene is TRBJ2-1, the V gene TRBV13; 11 nucleotides match TRBD2. With V trimmed by 6 bases and J by 10 bases, 14 bases remained unmatched. The germline V gene has CDR1 PRHDT and CDR2 FYEKMQ (reference sequence). The CDR3 is made up of 16 amino acids. In DNA form, the CDR3 reads TGTGCCAGCAGACGAAATCTAGCGGGAGGAGGGGGGGAGCAGTTCTTC. This sequence encodes CASRRNLAGGGGEQFF.

This chain joins TRBV27 and TRBJ2-7, with D possibly TRBD2 on 5 matching bases. V was clipped by 6 bases and J by 4 bases, with 19 bases between them. The germline CDR1 and CDR2 sequences are MNHEY and SMNVEV (reference sequence). CDR3 length equals 15 residues. The CDR3 region is CASSPSGHSAYEQYF. The CDR3 DNA sequence: TGTGCCAGCAGCCCAAGCGGTCATTCCGCTTACGAGCAGTACTTC.

The chain uses TRBV6-1 and TRBJ1-1, with 7 bases identical to TRBD1. This CDR3 is built from 15 residues. Per germline, CDR1 MNHNS and CDR2 SASEGT. Germline trimming cut 10 bases from V and 5 bases from J; bases unmatched to any gene: 16. The CDR3 loop reads CATRKGGTGVTEAFF. The CDR3 DNA reads TGTGCCACCCGAAAAGGGGGAACAGGGGTAACTGAAGCTTTCTTT.

This chain links TRBV4-2 with TRBJ2-3; 8 bases line up with TRBD2. The CDR3 covers 15 residues. J was trimmed by 2 bases and V by 1 base; bases with no gene match: 2. Per germline, CDR1 LGHNA and CDR2 YNFKEQ. The CDR3 region is CASSQGAGDTDTQYF. CDR3 nucleotide sequence: TGTGCCAGCAGCCAAGGAGCGGGAGACACAGATACGCAGTATTTT.

The J gene is TRBJ2-1, the V gene TRBV5-4, with 13 bases that match TRBD2. This CDR3 spans 16 amino acids. Germline lookup yields CDR1 SGHNT and CDR2 YYREEE (reference sequence). With V trimmed by 3 bases and J by 6 bases, 6 bases remained unmatched. CDR3 nucleotides: TGTGCCAGCAGCTCTTCGACTAGCGGGAGGCCCAATGAGCAGTTCTTC. Translated, it gives CASSSSTSGRPNEQFF.

The chain employs TRBV14 and TRBJ2-2; TRBD2 matches at 12 bases. V trimming: 6 bases; J trimming: 2 bases; junction bases outside the gene matches: 4. This CDR3 region has 16 residues. Looked up from germline, CDR1 is SGHDN and CDR2 is FVKESK. The CDR3 DNA reads as TGTGCCAGCAGACTAGCGGGAGGTAGTAACACCGGGGAGCTGTTTTTT. Translation gives CASRLAGGSNTGELFF.

This rearrangement joins TRBV4-2 to TRBJ2-7; possibly TRBD2 for D (6 bases). The CDR3 runs to 15 residues. Germline CDR1 is LGHNA and CDR2 is YNFKEQ. V lost 1 base to trimming and J lost 5 bases, with 15 bases between them. CDR3: CASSQAVAGLHEQYF. The CDR3 coding sequence is TGTGCCAGCAGCCAAGCTGTCGCGGGATTACACGAGCAGTACTTC.

This clone was seen a single time. The CDR3 region has the DNA TGTGCCAGCAGCCACACCCGCGGGACTAGTGGAGATACGCAGTATTTT. This sequence encodes CASSHTRGTSGDTQYF. This chain uses TRBV27 with TRBJ2-3, with TRBD2 identical over 8 bases. With V trimmed by 6 bases and J by 5 bases, 13 bases remained unmatched. CDR1 and CDR2 from the germline V gene are MNHEY and SMNVEV (reference sequence). The CDR3 sequence is 16 residues long.